This T cell receptor (beta chain) emerged from a study of CD8 T cells in Susac syndrome (dated by TCRdb to between 2018 and 2021). Background on the whole study: The study used repertoire sequencing to test whether antigen drove CD8+ T cell activation and differentiation in Susac syndrome. Clonality of the CD8+ T cell repertoire was compared between more than 9 healthy donors, about 14 Susac syndrome patients and some 15 multiple sclerosis patients. General findings and caveats noted by the study authors: The number of individuals in the TCR sequencing and HLA analysis was acknowledged as relatively small.

Peripheral blood CD8+ and CD4+ T cells from healthy donors, Susac syndrome patients and multiple sclerosis patients were profiled by high-throughput TCR beta sequencing. Treatment-naive patients with stable or active relapsing-remitting disease fulfilling revised McDonald criteria were used as multiple sclerosis controls. Bulk CD8+ and CD4+ T cells were purified magnetically by negative isolation, whereas CD8+ TEMRA cells were enriched by FACS. Blood was collected in EDTA tubes and processed within 24 hours, with PBMCs isolated through density gradient centrifugation. PBMCs destined for TCR sequencing were cryopreserved in liquid nitrogen and later thawed in a 37 °C water bath. The sorted or isolated CD4+, CD8+ and CD8+ TEMRA cells reached a purity of at least 90%. Of note for this clonotype: Its cognate antigen has yet to be identified. Base quality data are lacking; no much larger clone is found one base away.

V is reduced by 2 bases and J by 2 bases, leaving a spacing of 12 bases between them. The CDR3 goes from the cysteine to the phenylalanine over 15 residues. The read is trimmed to its CDR3 DNA, 45 bases read in frame from base 1. In the germline V gene, CDR1 corresponds to KGHSH and CDR2 to LQKENI. RNA was extracted using the RNeasy kit, and roughly 0.5 to 1 ug of the RNA was reverse transcribed with random hexamers. The immunoSEQ multiplex PCR assay, covering 54 Vbeta and 13 Jbeta segments, was used to amplify TCR beta CDR3 regions. PCR amplification bias was corrected using a synthetic template baseline for primer optimization and computational correction. On the authors' methods: Reads were annotated to V, D and J genes per IMGT and analyzed with immunoSEQ Analyzer, keeping only productive sequences. Clonality was computed as one minus Shannon entropy normalized by log2 of the number of productive unique sequences. Public and private clones were assessed among the 100 most prevalent clones of each patient and control. Susac-specific clones were defined as absent from healthy and MS cohorts, over a thousand published viral clones and other ImmuneACCESS disease sequences. TCRdb trimmed the raw reads at Q25, called clones with MiXCR and kept productive beta chains. Each CDR3 protein gets just one entry, which takes the most common genes and DNA from the rows behind it. The V and J calls, along with clone size, are taken from TCRdb and not from the paper's own processing. The sample table shows more than 200,000 distinct CDR3 sequences, and roughly nine tenths are seen once. The ten most abundant clones make up less than 0.15% of the sample.

The origin of this receptor is a human donor with multiple sclerosis. This chain is built from TRBV18 and TRBJ2-5, with a tentative D gene TRBD1 over 5 matching bases. Material for sequencing was CD8+ T cells from PBMCs. For the CDR3, the sequence is CASSPTTAWQETQYF. The nucleotides are TGTGCCAGCTCACCAACGACAGCATGGCAAGAGACCCAGTACTTC.